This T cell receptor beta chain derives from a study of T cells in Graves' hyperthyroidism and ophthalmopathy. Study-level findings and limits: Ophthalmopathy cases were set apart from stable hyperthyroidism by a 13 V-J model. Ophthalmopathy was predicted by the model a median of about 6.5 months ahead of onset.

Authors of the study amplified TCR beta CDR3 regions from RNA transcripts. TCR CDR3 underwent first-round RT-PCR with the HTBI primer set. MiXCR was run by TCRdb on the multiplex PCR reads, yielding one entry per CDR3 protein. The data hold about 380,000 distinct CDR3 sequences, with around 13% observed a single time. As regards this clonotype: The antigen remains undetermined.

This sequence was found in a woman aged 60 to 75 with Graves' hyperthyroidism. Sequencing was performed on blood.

DNA of the CDR3: TGTGCCAGTAAGAGGACTAGACAGGAGACCCAGTACTTC. The encoded protein is CASKRTRQETQYF. The V call is TRBV19, the J call TRBJ2-5, with TRBD2 identical over 7 bases. V gave up 7 bases and J gave up 5 bases; unmatched junction bases: 7. CDR1 is LNHDA and CDR2 is SQIVND in the germline V gene (reference sequence). The CDR3 spans 13 residues.